This T cell receptor (beta chain) was sequenced in a study of cytomegalovirus exposure and HLA in healthy donors. Notes on the study in general: Earlier findings revealed that most TCR beta V segments proved productive either about 87% or about 30% of the time. Accounts indicate the classifier identified cytomegalovirus status with strong specificity and sensitivity. CMV antigen specificity was confirmed in vitro for three CMV-associated chains.

This PCR relied on a set of 60 Vbeta primers and 13 Jbeta primers. The repertoire was sequenced with immunoSEQ multiplex PCR; TCRdb's copy has only in-frame clones and lacks some. The sample lists about 140,000 clones, 76% seen once, with approximately 2% in the top ten. This clone was seen a handful of times. Antigen unknown. Germline V CDR1 and CDR2: ENHRY, SYGVKD. The CDR3 contains 16 residues. Trimming at V came to 10 bases and at J to 2 bases, leaving 15 bases not matched to a gene. There were likely unrecorded immune exposures, though donors were nominally healthy when sampled. Sequencing was carried out using PBMCs. The receptor was derived from a woman between 40 and 55 years old in good health and CMV-seronegative. The chain links TRBV10-3 to TRBJ2-7; the match to TRBD1 covers 9 bases. Here the CDR3 reads CATSPSPGQGPYEQYF. The CDR3 DNA reads as TGTGCCACCTCTCCTTCTCCGGGACAGGGACCCTACGAGCAGTACTTC.